By frequency in the sample, the clone carrying this T cell receptor beta chain is medium-sized. Its antigen remains unknown. This sample was included in a study of T cells in localized non-small cell lung cancer. Broader study findings: Higher adjacent-lung clonality was associated with shorter survival. There was higher T cell clonality in uninvolved adjacent lung than in tumor, and it was highest there.

Clones were read by immunoSEQ multiplex PCR, and TCRdb kept only the in-frame ones, dropping some. The sample records about 1,400 clones, roughly 22% being singletons. With V trimmed by 2 bases and J by 5 bases, 4 bases remained unmatched. This CDR3 is built from 15 residues. Germline lookup yields CDR1 MNHGY and CDR2 SAAAGT. The J gene is TRBJ1-1, the V gene TRBV6-8; 11 bases match TRBD1. Sequenced material: normal lung tissue next to the tumor, taken before any cancer treatment. This receptor was obtained from a female donor at least 60 years old with stage II squamous cell lung carcinoma. CDR3 region: CASSYRGTGGTEAFF. CDR3 nucleotide sequence: TGTGCCAGCAGTTACAGAGGGACAGGGGGGACTGAAGCTTTCTTT.